What follows are 27 T cell receptor beta chains derived from one specimen sequenced in a study of cytomegalovirus exposure and HLA in healthy donors. PCR primers comprised 60 Vbeta and 13 Jbeta primers. Using immunoSEQ multiplex PCR, the repertoire was profiled, and TCRdb retains in-frame clones only, with some absent. The sample lists 150,000 to 200,000 clones, roughly 81% occurring once. The sequenced sample consisted of PBMCs. The receptor set was obtained from a girl between 10 and 17 years old in good health and CMV-seropositive.

To note about this clone: Within the sample, other DNA sequences also encode this same CDR3. The V gene is TRBV7-2, the J gene TRBJ2-7; 8 bases are shared with TRBD2. The CDR3 sequence is 16 residues long. With 3 bases clipped from V and 0 bases from J, the junction kept 7 bases outside the gene matches. CDR1 and CDR2 (germline): SGHTA, FQGNSA. The CDR3 DNA follows: TGTGCCAGCAGCTTGATTAGCGGGACTACCTCCTACGAGCAGTACTTC. Translated, it gives CASSLISGTTSYEQYF.

The rearrangement joins TRBV7-9 to TRBJ2-1; TRBD1 matches at 7 bases. The germline V gene has CDR1 SEHNR and CDR2 FQNEAQ (reference sequence). The CDR3 runs to 16 residues. The junction had 5 bases not matched to a gene; V was cut back by 3 bases and J by 0 bases. CDR3: CASSLQTGSSYNEQFF. CDR3 in DNA: TGTGCCAGCAGCTTGCAGACAGGGAGCTCCTACAATGAGCAGTTCTTC.

The gene calls are TRBV11-3 and TRBJ1-1, with D possibly being TRBD1 (5 bases). Looked up from germline, CDR1 is SGHNT and CDR2 is YENEEA. The V end was cut by 3 bases, the J end by 1 base, with 9 bases between. The CDR3 is 14 amino acids. The CDR3 region has the DNA TGTGCCAGCAGCTTTAGGACAAAGAACACTGAAGCTTTCTTT. It is translated as CASSFRTKNTEAFF.

V and J are TRBV12-5 and TRBJ2-3; 11 nucleotides match TRBD2. CDR3 size: 16 residues. Losses at the gene ends were 2 bases for V and 0 bases for J; bases not matched to a gene: 1. CDR1 is LGHNT and CDR2 is FRNRAP in the germline V gene. CDR3 DNA: TGTGCTAGTGGTTTGCCTAGCGGGGGGAGCACAGATACGCAGTATTTT. Its protein is CASGLPSGGSTDTQYF.

V gene TRBV30 combines with J gene TRBJ1-5; D might be TRBD1 (6 bases). The V and J ends lost 1 base and 7 bases respectively, with 11 bases between them. Germline CDR1 is GTSNPN and CDR2 is SVGIG (reference sequence). The CDR3 consists of 13 residues. CDR3 residues: CAWSEGGEQPQHF. CDR3 DNA: TGTGCCTGGAGTGAAGGGGGGGAGCAGCCCCAGCATTTT.

The CDR3 is CASSLATALLDTEAFF. The CDR3, as DNA: TGTGCCAGCAGCTTAGCCACAGCATTGTTGGACACTGAAGCTTTCTTT. The genes are TRBV7-8 and TRBJ1-1; D is uncertain. The CDR3 runs to 16 residues. The V end lost 0 bases, the J end lost 3 bases, and 14 bases lay between the germline ends. Germline V gene lookup returns CDR1 SGHVS and CDR2 FQNEAQ.

The gene calls are TRBV6-6 and TRBJ1-5, with 10 positions matching TRBD1. Germline CDR1 MNHNY, CDR2 SVGAGI (reference sequence). The ends lost 6 bases at V and 5 bases at J; junction bases unmatched: 7. This CDR3 has 15 amino acids. The CDR3 is CASRGRQGADQPQHF. As DNA, the CDR3 is TGTGCCAGCAGAGGTAGACAGGGGGCTGATCAGCCCCAGCATTTT.

The rearrangement links TRBV2 to TRBJ2-1, with TRBD1 identical over 7 bases. The V segment lost 4 bases and the J segment 6 bases; nucleotides outside the gene matches: 6. The germline V gene encodes CDR1 SNHLY and CDR2 FYNNEI. The CDR3 has 14 amino acids. CDR3: CASSVTGLGNEQFF. The CDR3, as DNA: TGTGCCAGCAGTGTGACAGGGCTTGGCAATGAGCAGTTCTTC. The full variable domain, its missing parts supplied by reference TRBV2 and TRBJ2-1, is EPEVTQTPSHQVTQMGQEVILRCVPISNHLYFYWYRQILGQKVEFLVSFYNNEISEKSEIFDDQFSVERPDGSNFTLKIRSTKLEDSAMYFCASSVTGLGNEQFFGPGTRLTVL.

This chain links TRBV2 with TRBJ2-1, with D possibly being TRBD2 (5 bases). The germline V and J ends were trimmed by 2 bases and 3 bases, with 5 bases remaining between them. CDR1 and CDR2 from the germline V gene are SNHLY and FYNNEI. This CDR3 has 13 amino acids. CDR3 amino acids: CASSERDYNEQFF. The CDR3 nucleotides read TGTGCCAGCAGTGAACGGGACTACAATGAGCAGTTCTTC.

V gene TRBV21-1 combines with J gene TRBJ2-7; no DNA check was done on the table's D call, TRBD1. TRBV21-1 is labeled a pseudogene. The length of the CDR3 is 14 residues. The CDR3 region has the DNA TGTGCCAGCAGCAAAGAAGGCAGGGCCCACGAGCAGTACTTC. This translates into CASSKEGRAHEQYF.

CDR3 residues: CASSQGSGMNTEAFF. Written as DNA, the CDR3 is TGCGCCAGCAGCCAAGGGTCAGGGATGAACACTGAAGCTTTCTTT. The chain recombines TRBV4-1 with TRBJ1-1; the D gene is possibly TRBD1 (5 bases). The germline V gene encodes CDR1 MGHRA and CDR2 YSYEKL. The CDR3 loop spans 15 amino acids. Trimming removed 1 base from V and 0 bases from J, with 9 bases in between.

The chain recombines TRBV15 with TRBJ1-6, with 11 bases aligning to TRBD1. Unmatched junction bases numbered 8, after V lost 3 bases and J lost 13 bases. This CDR3 is 15 amino acids long. Germline V gene lookup returns CDR1 LNHNV and CDR2 YYDKDF (reference sequence). The CDR3 sequence is CATSRDRGHLSPLHF. CDR3 bases: TGTGCCACCAGCAGGGACAGGGGGCATTTATCTCCCCTCCACTTT.

This sequence joins TRBV5-4 and TRBJ1-6; perhaps TRBD1 as D (5 bases). This CDR3 region has 13 residues. The germline V gene encodes CDR1 SGHNT and CDR2 YYREEE (reference sequence). The V gene lost 3 bases and the J gene lost 9 bases, with 10 bases spanning the gap. The CDR3 DNA reads as TGTGCCAGCAGCTCCGGGACTGTTTCACCCCTCCACTTT. Its translation is CASSSGTVSPLHF.

The chain is built from TRBV4-1 and TRBJ1-4; weak D call: TRBD1 (5 bases). This CDR3 has 17 amino acids. V was clipped by 0 bases and J by 3 bases, with 14 bases between them. Germline CDR1 reads MGHRA; CDR2 reads YSYEKL. This CDR3 is CASSQDPGPVANEKLFF. The CDR3 region has the DNA TGCGCCAGCAGCCAAGACCCAGGGCCGGTGGCTAATGAAAAACTGTTTTTT.

The V call is TRBV27, the J call TRBJ1-1; TRBD1 matches 9 bases. This CDR3 is built from 14 residues. Germline trimming cut 6 bases from V and 8 bases from J; bases unmatched to any gene: 10. Germline V CDR1 and CDR2: MNHEY, SMNVEV (reference sequence). The CDR3 DNA reads TGTGCCAGCAGCACTTTCGGGACAGGGAGAGAAGCTTTCTTT. It codes for CASSTFGTGREAFF.

Remarks on this clone: Compared with germline, one end of the junction differs, possibly owing to a read error. The V gene is TRBV7-7, the J gene TRBJ1-1; D ambiguous. CDR3 length: 13 residues. Germline V gene sequence: CDR1 SSHAT, CDR2 FNYEAQ (reference sequence). The CDR3 loop is CASSPEGKSGAFF. The DNA for the CDR3 is TGTGCTAGCAGCCCTGAGGGTAAGTCGGGAGCTTTCTTT.

This sequence joins TRBV5-6 and TRBJ1-1; TRBD1 matches 7 bases. J lost 5 bases, V lost 4 bases, and 14 bases had no gene match. The CDR3 runs to 16 residues. Per the germline V gene, CDR1 is SGHDT and CDR2 is YYEEEE. The DNA for the CDR3 is TGTGCCAGCAGCCCGATAGGACAGGCCAGGGGGACTGAAGCTTTCTTT. Residues: CASSPIGQARGTEAFF.

The rearrangement links TRBV21-1 to TRBJ1-1. TRBV21-1 is given as a pseudogene. The CDR3 loop spans 11 amino acids. The CDR3 DNA reads TGTGCCAGCACCGCGGGGCGCTGGGCTTTCTTT. Protein: CASTAGRWAFF.

The genes are TRBV15 and TRBJ2-7; possible D gene TRBD1, 6 bases. This CDR3 is 15 amino acids long. CDR1 LNHNV and CDR2 YYDKDF come from the germline V gene (reference sequence). Deletions cut 0 bases from V and 3 bases from J, with 12 bases between. DNA for the CDR3: TGTGCCACCAGCAGAGAAGGTCCCAGGGGCTACGAGCAGTACTTC. Protein: CATSREGPRGYEQYF.

The CDR3 spells CASSSTVNTEAFF. CDR3 sequence (DNA): TGTGCCAGCAGTTCGACAGTGAACACTGAAGCTTTCTTT. The chain has TRBV6-6 and TRBJ1-1; a possible D gene is TRBD1 (5 bases). The CDR3 is 13 amino acids. Germline V gene data show CDR1 as MNHNY and CDR2 as SVGAGI (reference sequence). The V and J ends lost 4 bases and 0 bases respectively, with 6 bases between them.

The table lists this clone with a count of one. The chain employs TRBV4-1 and TRBJ2-7; TRBD2 aligns across 8 bases. V trimming: 2 bases; J trimming: 2 bases; junction bases outside the gene matches: 5. CDR3 size: 15 residues. CDR1 and CDR2 from the germline V gene are MGHRA and YSYEKL. DNA for the CDR3: TGCGCCAGCAGCCAAAAAAAGGGACTAGCCTACGAGCAGTACTTC. Its protein is CASSQKKGLAYEQYF.

This clone was counted a single time. The chain is built from TRBV4-2 and TRBJ2-7; 15 bases are shared with TRBD2. The CDR3 covers 18 residues. The V and J ends lost 1 base and 1 base, in that order; junction bases with no gene match: 5. The germline gives CDR1 LGHNA, CDR2 YNFKEQ. Written as DNA, the CDR3 is TGTGCCAGCAGCCAAGGTAGGACTAGCGGGGGGGCATCCTACGAGCAGTACTTC. Protein product: CASSQGRTSGGASYEQYF.

The CDR3 sequence: CASSPDTGQYEQYF. DNA of the CDR3: TGTGCCAGCAGCCCGGATACAGGGCAATACGAGCAGTACTTC. The chain has TRBV9 and TRBJ2-7; possibly TRBD1 for D (6 bases). The CDR3 length is 14 residues. The germline V and J ends were trimmed by 4 bases and 4 bases, with 15 bases remaining between them. Germline V CDR1 and CDR2: SGDLS, YYNGEE.

The V and J genes are TRBV12-5 and TRBJ2-3; the match to TRBD1 covers 9 bases. V was clipped by 2 bases and J by 4 bases; unmatched bases: 4. This CDR3 spans 15 amino acids. Per germline, CDR1 LGHNT and CDR2 FRNRAP. The CDR3: CASGLRDRVSDTQYF. In nucleotides, the CDR3 is TGTGCTAGTGGTTTGAGGGACAGGGTGTCAGATACGCAGTATTTT.

The V and J genes are TRBV30 and TRBJ1-3, with D perhaps matching TRBD1 (5 bases). Per germline, CDR1 GTSNPN and CDR2 SVGIG (reference sequence). The CDR3 extends over 16 amino acids. With 5 bases removed from V and 0 bases from J, the gap between germline ends came to 17 bases. CDR3 loop: CAWGGDYSSSGNTIYF. The CDR3, as DNA: TGTGCCTGGGGAGGGGATTACTCTAGCTCTGGAAACACCATATATTTT.

The chain combines TRBV19 with TRBJ1-6, with no clear D. V dropped 1 base and J dropped 1 base, with 11 bases sitting between them. Germline CDR1 and CDR2: LNHDA and SQIVND (reference sequence). The CDR3 is 17 amino acids. Here the CDR3 reads CASSIVPRESYNSPLHF. In nucleotides, the CDR3 is TGTGCCAGTAGTATAGTGCCGAGAGAGTCCTATAATTCACCCCTCCACTTT.

Of note for this clone: Other DNA sequences within the sample encode an identical CDR3. V is TRBV7-9 and J is TRBJ1-1, with TRBD1 matching 7 bases. Germline V lookup: CDR1 SEHNR, CDR2 FQNEAQ (reference sequence). The J segment lost 8 bases and the V segment lost 5 bases, leaving 5 bases of the junction unmatched. This CDR3 has 12 amino acids. CDR3 region: CASSLGGGEAFF. In DNA, the CDR3 is TGTGCCAGCAGCCTAGGAGGGGGCGAAGCTTTCTTT. Drawing the rest from reference TRBV7-9 and TRBJ1-1, the complete variable domain is DTGVSQNPRHKITKRGQNVTFRCDPISEHNRLYWYRQTLGQGPEFLTYFQNEAQLEKSRLLSDRFSAERPKGSFSTLEIQRTEQGDSAMYLCASSLGGGEAFFGQGTRLTVV.